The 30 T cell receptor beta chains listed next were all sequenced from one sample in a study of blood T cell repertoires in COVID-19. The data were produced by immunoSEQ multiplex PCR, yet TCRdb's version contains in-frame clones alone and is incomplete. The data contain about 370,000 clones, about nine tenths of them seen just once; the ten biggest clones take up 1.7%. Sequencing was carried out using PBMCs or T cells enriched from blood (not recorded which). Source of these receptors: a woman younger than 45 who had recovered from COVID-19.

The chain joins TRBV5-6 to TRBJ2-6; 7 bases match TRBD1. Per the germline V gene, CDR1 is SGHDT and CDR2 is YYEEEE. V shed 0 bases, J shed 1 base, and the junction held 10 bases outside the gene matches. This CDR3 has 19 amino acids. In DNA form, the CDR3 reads TGTGCCAGCAGCTTGGGCGGCAGGGGGATTATATCTGGGGCCAACGTCCTGACTTTC. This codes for CASSLGGRGIISGANVLTF. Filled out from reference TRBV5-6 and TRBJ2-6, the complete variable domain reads DAGVTQSPTHLIKTRGQQVTLRCSPKSGHDTVSWYQQALGQGPQFIFQYYEEEERQRGNFPDRFSGHQFPNYSSELNVNALLLGDSALYLCASSLGGRGIISGANVLTFGAGSRLTVL.

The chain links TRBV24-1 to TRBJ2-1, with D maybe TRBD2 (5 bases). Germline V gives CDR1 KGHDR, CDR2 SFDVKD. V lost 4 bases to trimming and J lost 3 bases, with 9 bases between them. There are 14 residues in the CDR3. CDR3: CATSERTDYNEQFF. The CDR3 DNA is TGTGCCACCAGTGAACGGACTGACTACAATGAGCAGTTCTTC.

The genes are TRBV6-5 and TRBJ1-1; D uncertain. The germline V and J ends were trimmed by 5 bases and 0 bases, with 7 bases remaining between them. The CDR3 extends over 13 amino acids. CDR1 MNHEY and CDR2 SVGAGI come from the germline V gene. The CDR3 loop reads CASSKHLNTEAFF. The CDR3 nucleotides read TGTGCCAGCAGTAAACATTTGAACACTGAAGCTTTCTTT.

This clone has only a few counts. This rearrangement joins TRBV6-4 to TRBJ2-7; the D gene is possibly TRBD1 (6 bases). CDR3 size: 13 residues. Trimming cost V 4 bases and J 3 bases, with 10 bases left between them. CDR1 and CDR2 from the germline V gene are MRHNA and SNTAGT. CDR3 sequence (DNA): TGTGCCAGCAGTGCTGAACAGGGCTACGAGCAGTACTTC. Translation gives CASSAEQGYEQYF.

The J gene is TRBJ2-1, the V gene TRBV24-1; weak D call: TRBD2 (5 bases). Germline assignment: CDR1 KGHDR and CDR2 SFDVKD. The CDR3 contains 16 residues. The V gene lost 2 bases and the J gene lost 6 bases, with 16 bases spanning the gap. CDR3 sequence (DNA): TGTGCCACCAGTGATTCCGGGGAACCAAAGCGCAATGAGCAGTTCTTC. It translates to CATSDSGEPKRNEQFF.

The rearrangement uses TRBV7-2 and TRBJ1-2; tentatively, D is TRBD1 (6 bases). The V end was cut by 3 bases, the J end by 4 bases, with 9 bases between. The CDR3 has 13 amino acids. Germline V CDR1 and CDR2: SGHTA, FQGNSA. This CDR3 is CASSLWTAYGYTF. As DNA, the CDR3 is TGTGCCAGCAGCTTGTGGACAGCCTATGGCTACACCTTC. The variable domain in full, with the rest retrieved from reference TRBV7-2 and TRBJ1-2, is GAGVSQSPSNKVTEKGKDVELRCDPISGHTALYWYRQSLGQGLEFLIYFQGNSAPDKSGLPSDRFSAERTGGSVSTLTIQRTQQEDSAVYLCASSLWTAYGYTFGSGTRLTVV.

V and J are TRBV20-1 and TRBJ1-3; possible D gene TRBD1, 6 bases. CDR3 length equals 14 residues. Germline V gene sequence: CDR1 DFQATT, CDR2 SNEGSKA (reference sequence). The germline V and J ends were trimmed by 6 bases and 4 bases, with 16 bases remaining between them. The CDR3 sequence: CSASRGQLGNTIYF. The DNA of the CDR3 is TGCAGTGCCAGTCGCGGACAGCTGGGAAACACCATATATTTT.

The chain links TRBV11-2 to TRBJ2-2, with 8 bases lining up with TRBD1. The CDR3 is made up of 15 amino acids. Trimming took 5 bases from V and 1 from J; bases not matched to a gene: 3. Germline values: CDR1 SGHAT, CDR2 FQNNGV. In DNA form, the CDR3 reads TGTGCCAGCAGCGGGGGACAGGTGAACACCGGGGAGCTGTTTTTT. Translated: CASSGGQVNTGELFF.

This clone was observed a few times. In DNA, the CDR3 is TGTGCCAGCAGCTCTTTCGCGGGACAGGCGATAAAGCAGTACTTC. Its translation: CASSSFAGQAIKQYF. The V and J genes are TRBV7-3 and TRBJ2-7; 8 nucleotides line up with TRBD1. Losses at the gene ends were 4 bases for V and 8 bases for J; bases not matched to a gene: 13. There are 15 residues in the CDR3. Germline V gene sequence: CDR1 SGHTA, CDR2 FQGTGA. The entire variable domain, with the rest obtained from reference TRBV7-3 and TRBJ2-7, is as follows: GAGVSQTPSNKVTEKGKYVELRCDPISGHTALYWYRQSLGQGPEFLIYFQGTGAADDSGLPNDRFFAVRPEGSVSTLKIQRTERGDSAVYLCASSSFAGQAIKQYFGPGTRLTVT.

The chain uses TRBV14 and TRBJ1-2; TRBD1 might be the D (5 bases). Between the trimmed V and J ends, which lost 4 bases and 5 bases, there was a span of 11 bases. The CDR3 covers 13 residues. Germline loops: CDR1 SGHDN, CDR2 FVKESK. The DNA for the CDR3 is TGTGCCAGCAGCCGGGGCCCGGCATATGGCTACACCTTC. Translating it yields CASSRGPAYGYTF.

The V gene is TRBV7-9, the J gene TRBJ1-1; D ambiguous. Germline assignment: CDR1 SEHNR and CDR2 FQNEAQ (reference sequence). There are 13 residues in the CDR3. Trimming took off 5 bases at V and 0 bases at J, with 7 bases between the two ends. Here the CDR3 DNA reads TGTGCCAGCAGCCCAGAAATGAACACTGAAGCTTTCTTT. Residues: CASSPEMNTEAFF.

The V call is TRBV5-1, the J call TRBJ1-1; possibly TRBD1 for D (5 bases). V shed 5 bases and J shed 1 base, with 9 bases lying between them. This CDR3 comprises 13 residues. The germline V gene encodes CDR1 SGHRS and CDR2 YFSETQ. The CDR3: CASRVTGNTEAFF. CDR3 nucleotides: TGCGCCAGCAGGGTTACAGGGAACACTGAAGCTTTCTTT.

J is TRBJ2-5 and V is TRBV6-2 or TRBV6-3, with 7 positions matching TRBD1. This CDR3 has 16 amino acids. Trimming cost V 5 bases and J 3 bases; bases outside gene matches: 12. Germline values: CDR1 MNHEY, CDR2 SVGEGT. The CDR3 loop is CASSIFRDSLEETQYF. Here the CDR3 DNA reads TGTGCCAGCAGTATTTTCCGGGACAGTCTTGAAGAGACCCAGTACTTC.

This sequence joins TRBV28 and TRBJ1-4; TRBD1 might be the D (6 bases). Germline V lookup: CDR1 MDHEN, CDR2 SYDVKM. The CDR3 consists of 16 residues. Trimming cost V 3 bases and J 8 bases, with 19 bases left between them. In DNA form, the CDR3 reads TGTGCCAGCAGTTTTATCGGACAGACGATGAAAGAAAAACTGTTTTTT. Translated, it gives CASSFIGQTMKEKLFF.

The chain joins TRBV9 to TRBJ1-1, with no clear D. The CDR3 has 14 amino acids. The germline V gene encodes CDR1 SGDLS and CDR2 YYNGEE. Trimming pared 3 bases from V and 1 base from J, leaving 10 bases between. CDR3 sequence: CASSGEVKNTEAFF. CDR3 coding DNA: TGTGCCAGCAGCGGCGAAGTTAAGAACACTGAAGCTTTCTTT.

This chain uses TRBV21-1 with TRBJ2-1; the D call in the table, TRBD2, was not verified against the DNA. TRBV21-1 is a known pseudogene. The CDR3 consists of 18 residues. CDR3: CASSKRAGARSSYNEQFF. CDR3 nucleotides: TGTGCCAGCAGCAAACGAGCGGGCGCCAGGAGCTCCTACAATGAGCAGTTCTTC.

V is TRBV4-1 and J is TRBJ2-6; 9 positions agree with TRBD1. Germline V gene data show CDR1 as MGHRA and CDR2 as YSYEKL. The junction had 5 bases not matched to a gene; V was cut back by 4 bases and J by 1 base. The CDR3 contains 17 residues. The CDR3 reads CASSPRDRVSGANVLTF. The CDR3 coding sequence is TGCGCCAGCAGCCCCCGGGACAGGGTATCTGGGGCCAACGTCCTGACTTTC.

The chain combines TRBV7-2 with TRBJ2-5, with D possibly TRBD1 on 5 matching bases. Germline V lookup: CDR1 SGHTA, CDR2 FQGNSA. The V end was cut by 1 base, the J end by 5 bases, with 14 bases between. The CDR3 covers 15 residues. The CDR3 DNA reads TGTGCCAGCAGCTTAGGTGGACCAGGGCGGGAGACCCAGTACTTC. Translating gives CASSLGGPGRETQYF. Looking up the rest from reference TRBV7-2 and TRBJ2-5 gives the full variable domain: GAGVSQSPSNKVTEKGKDVELRCDPISGHTALYWYRQSLGQGLEFLIYFQGNSAPDKSGLPSDRFSAERTGGSVSTLTIQRTQQEDSAVYLCASSLGGPGRETQYFGPGTRLLVL.

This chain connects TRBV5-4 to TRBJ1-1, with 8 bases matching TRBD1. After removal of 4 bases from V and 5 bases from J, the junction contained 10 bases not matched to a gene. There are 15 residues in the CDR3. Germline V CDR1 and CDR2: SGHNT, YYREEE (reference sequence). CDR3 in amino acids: CASSEPRGLGTEAFF. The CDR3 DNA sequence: TGTGCCAGCAGCGAGCCCAGGGGGCTAGGGACTGAAGCTTTCTTT.

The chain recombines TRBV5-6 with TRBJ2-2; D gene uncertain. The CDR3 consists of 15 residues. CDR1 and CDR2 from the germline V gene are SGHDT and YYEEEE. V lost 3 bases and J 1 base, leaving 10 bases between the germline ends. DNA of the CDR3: TGTGCCAGCAGCTGGGCCAGTCAGAACACCGGGGAGCTGTTTTTT. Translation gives CASSWASQNTGELFF.

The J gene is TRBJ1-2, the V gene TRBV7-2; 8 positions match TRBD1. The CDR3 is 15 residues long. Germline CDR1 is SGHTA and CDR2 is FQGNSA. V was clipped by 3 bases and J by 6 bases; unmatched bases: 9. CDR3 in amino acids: CASSLGGTGEDGYTF. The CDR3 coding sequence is TGTGCCAGCAGCTTGGGCGGGACAGGAGAGGATGGCTACACCTTC.

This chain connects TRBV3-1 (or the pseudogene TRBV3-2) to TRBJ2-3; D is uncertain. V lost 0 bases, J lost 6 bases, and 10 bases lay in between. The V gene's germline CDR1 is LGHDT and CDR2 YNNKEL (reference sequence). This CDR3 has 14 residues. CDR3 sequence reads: CASSQDRVLDTQYF. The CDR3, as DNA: TGTGCCAGCAGCCAAGATCGAGTTTTGGATACGCAGTATTTT.

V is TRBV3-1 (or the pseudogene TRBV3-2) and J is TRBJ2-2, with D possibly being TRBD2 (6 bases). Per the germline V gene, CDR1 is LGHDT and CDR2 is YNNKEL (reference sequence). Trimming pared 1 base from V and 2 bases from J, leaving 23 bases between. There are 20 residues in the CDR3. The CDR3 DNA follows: TGTGCCAGCAGCCAAGTATCCATGGGGCGGGGTAGCGGAAACACCGGGGAGCTGTTTTTT. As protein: CASSQVSMGRGSGNTGELFF.

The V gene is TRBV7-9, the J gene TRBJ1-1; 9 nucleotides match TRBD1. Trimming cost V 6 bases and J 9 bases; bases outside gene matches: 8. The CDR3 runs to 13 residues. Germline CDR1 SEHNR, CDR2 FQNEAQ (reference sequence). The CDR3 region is CASRQTGGDKAFF. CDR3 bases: TGTGCCAGCAGACAGACAGGGGGTGATAAAGCTTTCTTT. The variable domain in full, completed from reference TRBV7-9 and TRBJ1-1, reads DTGVSQNPRHKITKRGQNVTFRCDPISEHNRLYWYRQTLGQGPEFLTYFQNEAQLEKSRLLSDRFSAERPKGSFSTLEIQRTEQGDSAMYLCASRQTGGDKAFFGQGTRLTVV.

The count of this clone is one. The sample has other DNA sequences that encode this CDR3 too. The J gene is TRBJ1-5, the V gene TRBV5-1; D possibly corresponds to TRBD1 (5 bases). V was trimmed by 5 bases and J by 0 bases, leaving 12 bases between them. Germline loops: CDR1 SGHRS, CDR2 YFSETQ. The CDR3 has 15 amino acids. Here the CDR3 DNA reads TGCGCCAGCAGTCTCGACAGCTATAGCAATCAGCCCCAGCATTTT. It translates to CASSLDSYSNQPQHF.

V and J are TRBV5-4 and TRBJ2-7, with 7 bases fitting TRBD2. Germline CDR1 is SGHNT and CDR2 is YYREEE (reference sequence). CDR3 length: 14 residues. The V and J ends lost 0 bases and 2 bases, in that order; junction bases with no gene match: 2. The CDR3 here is CASSLGGGPYEQYF. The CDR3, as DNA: TGTGCCAGCAGCTTGGGGGGAGGGCCCTACGAGCAGTACTTC.

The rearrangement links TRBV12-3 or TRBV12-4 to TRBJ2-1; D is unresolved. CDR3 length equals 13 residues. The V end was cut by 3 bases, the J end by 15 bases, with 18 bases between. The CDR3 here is CASSFKTISDLFF. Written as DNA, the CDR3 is TGTGCCAGCAGTTTCAAAACTATAAGCGACCTGTTCTTC.

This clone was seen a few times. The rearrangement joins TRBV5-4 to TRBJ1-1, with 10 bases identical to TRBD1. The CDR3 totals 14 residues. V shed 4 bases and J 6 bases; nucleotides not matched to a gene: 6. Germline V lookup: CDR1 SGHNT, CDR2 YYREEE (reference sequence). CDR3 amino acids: CASSPGQGDPEAFF. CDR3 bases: TGTGCCAGCAGCCCCGGACAGGGGGACCCTGAAGCTTTCTTT.

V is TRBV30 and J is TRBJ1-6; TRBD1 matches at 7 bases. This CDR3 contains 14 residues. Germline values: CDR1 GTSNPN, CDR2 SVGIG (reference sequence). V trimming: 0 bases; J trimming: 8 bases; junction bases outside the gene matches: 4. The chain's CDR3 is CAWSVPQGDSPLHF. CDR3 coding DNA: TGTGCCTGGAGTGTACCTCAGGGGGATTCACCCCTCCACTTT.

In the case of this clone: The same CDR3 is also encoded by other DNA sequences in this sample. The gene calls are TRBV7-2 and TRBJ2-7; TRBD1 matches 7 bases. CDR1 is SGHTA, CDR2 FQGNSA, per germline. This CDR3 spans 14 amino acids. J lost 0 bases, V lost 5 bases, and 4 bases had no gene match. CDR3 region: CASSRDRVSYEQYF. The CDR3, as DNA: TGTGCCAGCAGCCGCGACAGGGTCTCCTACGAGCAGTACTTC.